This T cell receptor beta chain was obtained from a study of identical twins. Worth noting for this clonotype: Antigen unknown.

Study findings and constraints: Zero-insertion results could be subject to partial confounding by invariant MAIT and iNKT cells. Out-of-frame alpha sequences shared by twins showed excess low generation probability.

TCRdb called the 5' RACE reads again in MiXCR, with one record for every CDR3 protein. The table lists roughly 1,500,000 distinct CDR3 sequences, about 30% of them singletons. The CDR3 consists of 17 residues. Germline V lookup: CDR1 SNHLY, CDR2 FYNNEI. Unmatched junction bases numbered 14, after V lost 6 bases and J lost 5 bases. Sequencing used cord blood. The V gene is TRBV2, the J gene TRBJ1-2; 11 bases map to TRBD1. This clonotype was sampled from a newborn girl in good health. CDR3 sequence: CASSLLRTGGRGYGYTF. DNA for the CDR3: TGTGCCAGCAGCCTGCTTAGGACAGGGGGCCGGGGGTATGGCTACACCTTC.